This TCR beta chain was documented in a study of long-term antiretroviral therapy in people with HIV. Whole-study findings and limits: Information on adherence to ART, viral resistance or therapy changes was unavailable.

The run of the v3.0 immunoSEQ assay was at survey level. Sequencing aimed at roughly 40,000-55,000 T-cell genomes per sample. Assay: immunoSEQ multiplex PCR; the TCRdb copy retains only in-frame clones and omits some. The table shows over 15,000 clones, with more than 75% occurring only once. V lost 6 bases, J lost 4 bases, and 9 bases stayed unmatched. Per germline, CDR1 SGHTA and CDR2 FQGNSA. The CDR3 runs 15 residues. Details on this clone: What it recognizes is unknown.

This chain links TRBV7-2 with TRBJ1-3, with 7 nucleotides matching TRBD1. This receptor was obtained from a man aged 40-55 years with HIV. The material was unsorted PBMCs, obtained 0.5 years after starting antiretroviral therapy. CDR3 region: CASSPAGTAGNTIYF. The CDR3 DNA reads as TGTGCCAGCAGTCCAGCGGGGACAGCCGGAAACACCATATATTTT.